Following are 29 T cell receptor beta chains from one sample sequenced in a study of blood T cell repertoires in COVID-19. TCRdb's copy holds only in-frame clones and misses some; the assay was immunoSEQ multiplex PCR. The sample records over 200,000 clones, around 90% being singletons. The sequenced sample was peripheral blood. Every receptor here comes from a man between 60 and 75 years old who had recovered from COVID-19.

V and J are TRBV11-2 and TRBJ2-5, with TRBD2 as a possible D gene (6 bases). This CDR3 is built from 15 residues. Trimming pared 0 bases from V and 5 bases from J, leaving 13 bases between. Germline V CDR1 and CDR2: SGHAT, FQNNGV. The CDR3 loop reads CASSLDSGVGETQYF. The CDR3 nucleotides are TGTGCCAGCAGCTTAGATTCGGGGGTTGGGGAGACCCAGTACTTC. Full variable domain (rest looked up from reference TRBV11-2 and TRBJ2-5): EAGVAQSPRYKIIEKRQSVAFWCNPISGHATLYWYQQILGQGPKLLIQFQNNGVVDDSQLPKDRFSAERLKGVDSTLKIQPAKLEDSAVYLCASSLDSGVGETQYFGPGTRLLVL.

This chain uses TRBV27 with TRBJ2-7; 8 bases are a match to TRBD2. After removal of 5 bases from V and 4 bases from J, the junction contained 19 bases not matched to a gene. The CDR3 loop spans 18 amino acids. The germline gives CDR1 MNHEY, CDR2 SMNVEV (reference sequence). The CDR3 bases are TGTGCCAGCAGTGTAACCTCGGGAGGGAAGGGTAGGAGGTACGAGCAGTACTTC. Amino acids: CASSVTSGGKGRRYEQYF.

V and J are TRBV9 and TRBJ2-7; D unclear. Trimming stripped 4 bases from V and 4 bases from J, with 6 bases between. Germline CDR1 reads SGDLS; CDR2 reads YYNGEE. The CDR3 is made up of 11 amino acids. CDR3 loop: CASSSGYEQYF. CDR3 nucleotide sequence: TGTGCCAGCAGCTCAGGTTACGAGCAGTACTTC.

The genes are TRBV7-2 and TRBJ2-1; TRBD2 matches at 11 bases. CDR1 is SGHTA and CDR2 is FQGNSA in the germline V gene. This CDR3 region has 18 residues. The V gene end was trimmed by 3 bases and the J gene end by 3 bases; junction bases not matched to a gene: 10. For the CDR3, the DNA is TGTGCCAGCAGCTTTCAAATGACTAGCGGGAACCTCTACAATGAGCAGTTCTTC. Protein sequence: CASSFQMTSGNLYNEQFF.

The rearrangement joins TRBV30 to TRBJ2-2; D may be TRBD1 (6 bases). The germline V and J ends were trimmed by 3 bases and 5 bases, with 13 bases remaining between them. CDR3 length: 14 amino acids. The germline gives CDR1 GTSNPN, CDR2 SVGIG (reference sequence). The CDR3 DNA follows: TGTGCCTGGAGAAAGGCAGGGGATACCGGGGAGCTGTTTTTT. As protein: CAWRKAGDTGELFF.

The chain carries TRBV19 and TRBJ1-5; D is perhaps TRBD1 (5 bases). Trimming shortened V by 3 bases and J by 0 bases, and 9 bases separated the two germline ends. The CDR3 covers 15 residues. The germline V gene has CDR1 LNHDA and CDR2 SQIVND (reference sequence). The CDR3 region is CASSMKGDSNQPQHF. The CDR3 region has the DNA TGTGCCAGTAGTATGAAAGGGGATAGCAATCAGCCCCAGCATTTT.

The chain uses TRBV12-3 or TRBV12-4 and TRBJ2-2; a weak D match, TRBD2 (5 bases). Trimming took off 6 bases at V and 5 bases at J, with 10 bases between the two ends. This CDR3 is built from 13 residues. This CDR3 reads CASRTTLTGELFF. CDR3 DNA: TGTGCCAGCAGGACTACACTAACCGGGGAGCTGTTTTTT.

A word on this clone: This CDR3 is also generated by other DNA sequences in the sample. The V gene is TRBV9, the J gene TRBJ1-2; no clear D. CDR1 and CDR2 (germline): SGDLS, YYNGEE. The CDR3 spans 13 residues. The germline V and J ends were trimmed by 0 bases and 2 bases, with 5 bases remaining between them. In nucleotides, the CDR3 is TGTGCCAGCAGCGTAGACAGCAACTATGGCTACACCTTC. This codes for CASSVDSNYGYTF. Supplemented by reference TRBV9 and TRBJ1-2, the full variable domain reads DSGVTQTPKHLITATGQRVTLRCSPRSGDLSVYWYQQSLDQGLQFLIQYYNGEERAKGNILERFSAQQFPDLHSELNLSSLELGDSALYFCASSVDSNYGYTFGSGTRLTVV.

V and J are TRBV5-4 and TRBJ2-1; D ambiguous. CDR3 length: 15 residues. V gave up 0 bases and J gave up 3 bases, with 10 bases separating them. Germline V gene lookup returns CDR1 SGHNT and CDR2 YYREEE (reference sequence). The CDR3 here is CASSLVVGSYNEQFF. In nucleotides, the CDR3 is TGTGCCAGCAGCTTGGTTGTTGGCAGCTACAATGAGCAGTTCTTC.

The V call is TRBV14, the J call TRBJ1-1; D is undetermined. In germline, CDR1 is SGHDN, CDR2 FVKESK. CDR3 size: 14 residues. The V end was cut by 3 bases, the J end by 3 bases, with 11 bases between. CDR3 loop: CASSHARSHTEAFF. CDR3 nucleotide sequence: TGTGCCAGCAGCCACGCCCGCAGTCACACTGAAGCTTTCTTT.

CDR3 nucleotide sequence: TGCGCCAGCAGCGCCTCAGGACAGGGGGTCCACGAGCAGTACTTC. This gives the protein CASSASGQGVHEQYF. The genes are TRBV5-1 and TRBJ2-7; TRBD1 agrees at 10 bases. Germline V lookup: CDR1 SGHRS, CDR2 YFSETQ. With V trimmed by 4 bases and J by 5 bases, 9 bases remained unmatched. This CDR3 has 15 residues.

This rearrangement joins TRBV6-5 to TRBJ2-2, with D perhaps matching TRBD2 (7 bases). The germline V gene encodes CDR1 MNHEY and CDR2 SVGAGI. The V and J ends lost 0 bases and 6 bases respectively, with 11 bases between them. The CDR3 is made up of 15 amino acids. The DNA of the CDR3 is TGTGCCAGCAGTTACTCGCAGGGGAGGGCCGGGGAGCTGTTTTTT. The encoded protein is CASSYSQGRAGELFF.

CDR3 region: CASSLSPQGMPLHF. In DNA form, the CDR3 reads TGTGCCAGCAGTTTATCCCCGCAGGGTATGCCCCTCCACTTT. The gene calls are TRBV27 and TRBJ1-6, with D possibly being TRBD1 (5 bases). This CDR3 is 14 amino acids long. Per germline, CDR1 MNHEY and CDR2 SMNVEV (reference sequence). Trimming shortened V by 0 bases and J by 13 bases, and 13 bases separated the two germline ends.

This clone came up once. The chain is built from TRBV28 and TRBJ2-7, with D unresolved. This CDR3 has 16 amino acids. Trimming pared 3 bases from V and 2 bases from J, leaving 17 bases between. Germline loops: CDR1 MDHEN, CDR2 SYDVKM. The CDR3 is CASSFFPGPLTYEQYF. DNA for the CDR3: TGTGCCAGCAGTTTTTTCCCAGGCCCACTCACCTACGAGCAGTACTTC.

The chain is built from TRBV5-6 and TRBJ1-3; no definite D call. The CDR3 runs 15 residues. The germline V gene has CDR1 SGHDT and CDR2 YYEEEE. The CDR3 loop reads CATKVTGSSGNTIYF. The CDR3 DNA reads TGTGCGACCAAAGTCACGGGTAGCTCTGGAAACACCATATATTTT.

This clone was counted a single time. The gene calls are TRBV9 and TRBJ2-7; 10 bases align to TRBD2. J was trimmed by 6 bases and V by 5 bases; bases with no gene match: 8. Germline V CDR1 and CDR2: SGDLS, YYNGEE. There are 14 residues in the CDR3. CDR3 DNA sequence: TGTGCCAGCAGAATGACTAGCGGGCAAATCGAGCAGTACTTC. Encoded protein: CASRMTSGQIEQYF. Full variable domain (rest looked up from reference TRBV9 and TRBJ2-7): DSGVTQTPKHLITATGQRVTLRCSPRSGDLSVYWYQQSLDQGLQFLIQYYNGEERAKGNILERFSAQQFPDLHSELNLSSLELGDSALYFCASRMTSGQIEQYFGPGTRLTVT.

This rearrangement joins TRBV27 to TRBJ1-4; 8 nucleotides agree with TRBD1. The J segment lost 10 bases and the V segment lost 3 bases, leaving 13 bases of the junction unmatched. The CDR3 totals 16 residues. The germline V gene encodes CDR1 MNHEY and CDR2 SMNVEV (reference sequence). CDR3 bases: TGTGCCAGCAGTTTCCAGCGAAGGGACAGGCCAGGAAAACTGTTTTTT. Its translation: CASSFQRRDRPGKLFF.

V and J are TRBV10-3 and TRBJ1-6, with TRBD1 matching over 8 bases. This CDR3 spans 13 amino acids. From germline, CDR1 is ENHRY and CDR2 SYGVKD. Germline trimming cut 10 bases from V and 6 bases from J; bases unmatched to any gene: 5. The CDR3 sequence is CATQGAGNSPLHF. The CDR3 region has the DNA TGTGCCACGCAGGGGGCTGGTAATTCACCCCTCCACTTT.

This chain links TRBV18 with TRBJ1-6; TRBD1 might be the D (6 bases). The CDR3 contains 18 residues. V lost 2 bases to trimming and J lost 5 bases, with 19 bases between them. CDR1 and CDR2 from the germline V gene are KGHSH and LQKENI. The CDR3 DNA follows: TGTGCCAGCTCACCAAAAGGGGCAGGGGTGGTCGATAATTCACCCCTCCACTTT. Encoded protein: CASSPKGAGVVDNSPLHF.

On this clone itself: This sample also contains other DNA sequences that code for the same CDR3. The V call is TRBV27, the J call TRBJ1-1, with D unresolved. The CDR3 covers 14 residues. The V end lost 1 base, the J end lost 1 base, and 7 bases lay between the germline ends. The germline V gene encodes CDR1 MNHEY and CDR2 SMNVEV (reference sequence). In DNA, the CDR3 is TGTGCCAGCAGTTTATGGGGAGGGAACACTGAAGCTTTCTTT. It specifies CASSLWGGNTEAFF.

The rearrangement links TRBV28 to TRBJ1-3, with unresolved D. This CDR3 region has 13 residues. CDR1 is MDHEN, CDR2 SYDVKM, per germline. V shed 6 bases and J shed 4 bases, with 10 bases lying between them. CDR3 sequence reads: CASRLSGGNTIYF. CDR3 coding DNA: TGTGCCAGCAGGCTATCGGGGGGAAACACCATATATTTT.

This rearrangement joins TRBV5-5 to TRBJ2-1; 9 positions agree with TRBD2. The CDR3 has 16 residues. V trimming: 3 bases; J trimming: 3 bases; junction bases outside the gene matches: 7. Germline loops: CDR1 SGHKS, CDR2 YYEKEE (reference sequence). The CDR3 DNA follows: TGTGCCAGCAGCTCCTCCGGCGGGAGGGACTACAATGAGCAGTTCTTC. The encoded protein is CASSSSGGRDYNEQFF.

The chain links TRBV7-2 to TRBJ2-3; 8 positions match TRBD2. Looked up from germline, CDR1 is SGHTA and CDR2 is FQGNSA. The V and J ends lost 2 bases and 5 bases, in that order; junction bases with no gene match: 15. This CDR3 has 18 residues. In DNA, the CDR3 is TGTGCCAGCAGCTTATCGGTGGCAGGGGCGGGGGGCCGAGATACGCAGTATTTT. Protein sequence: CASSLSVAGAGGRDTQYF.

The chain employs TRBV12-5 and TRBJ2-2, with D perhaps TRBD2 (5 bases). Germline V gene lookup returns CDR1 LGHNT and CDR2 FRNRAP. Trimming pared 10 bases from V and 3 bases from J, leaving 15 bases between. CDR3 length equals 14 residues. The CDR3, as DNA: TGTGCTACCCTAGGGAGAAGGGACACCGGGGAGCTGTTTTTT. As protein: CATLGRRDTGELFF.

This clone has just a few counts. The rearrangement uses TRBV5-8 and TRBJ2-7; D might be TRBD2 (5 bases). The germline V and J ends were trimmed by 6 bases and 3 bases, with 13 bases remaining between them. Germline CDR1 reads SGHTS; CDR2 reads YDEGEE. This CDR3 has 13 amino acids. The chain's CDR3 is CASNGGWVYEQYF. The CDR3 coding sequence is TGTGCCAGCAATGGAGGATGGGTCTACGAGCAGTACTTC.

The chain is built from TRBV5-1 and TRBJ2-6; D unclear. Per germline, CDR1 SGHRS and CDR2 YFSETQ. Trimming shortened V by 6 bases and J by 2 bases, and 9 bases separated the two germline ends. The CDR3 length is 14 residues. The CDR3 DNA sequence: TGCGCCAGCACAGTATTGGCTGGGGCCAACGTCCTGACTTTC. It translates to CASTVLAGANVLTF.

The chain has TRBV27 and TRBJ2-7; 11 nucleotides align to TRBD2. Unmatched junction bases numbered 3, after V lost 8 bases and J lost 3 bases. The germline V gene has CDR1 MNHEY and CDR2 SMNVEV (reference sequence). There are 13 residues in the CDR3. The CDR3 loop reads CASGGLAVYEQYF. DNA for the CDR3: TGTGCCAGCGGGGGACTAGCGGTCTACGAGCAGTACTTC.

This clone appeared a few times. The chain employs TRBV3-1 (or the pseudogene TRBV3-2) and TRBJ2-2; 10 bases map to TRBD2. The CDR3 totals 18 residues. In germline, CDR1 is LGHDT, CDR2 YNNKEL (reference sequence). The junction had 9 bases not matched to a gene; V was cut back by 0 bases and J by 5 bases. In DNA, the CDR3 is TGTGCCAGCAGCCAAGAAGGGGGGCTAGCGGGAGTTACCGGGGAGCTGTTTTTT. This encodes CASSQEGGLAGVTGELFF.

V usage is TRBV10-3 and J usage is TRBJ1-2, with TRBD1 matching 7 bases. The CDR3 spans 12 residues. V lost 6 bases to trimming and J lost 10 bases; unmatched junction nucleotides: 8. Germline values: CDR1 ENHRY, CDR2 SYGVKD. Here the CDR3 reads CAIRAGTVDYTF. The CDR3 DNA is TGTGCCATCAGAGCCGGGACAGTGGACTACACCTTC.